This TCR beta chain was captured in a study of blood T cell repertoires in COVID-19. Study overall: Both acute and convalescent COVID-19 samples were obtained from the United States, Italy and Spain. PBMCs, B-cell-depleted T cells, or T cells provided the cDNA or gDNA that made up the material.

The CDR3 spans 20 residues. J was trimmed by 7 bases and V by 4 bases; bases with no gene match: 20. CDR1 and CDR2 (germline): LNHDA, SQIVND (reference sequence). In the source study's methods: For nucleated cells, counts were estimated from reference gene primer amplification. The table came from immunoSEQ multiplex PCR; TCRdb's copy has only in-frame clones and leaves some out. That table is the source of V, J and clone size, and D and trimming were worked out from the DNA. The sample carries roughly 80,000 clones, 84% recorded once. The TCR comes from a man between 45 and 60 years old with acute or convalescent COVID-19. Material: peripheral blood. This sequence joins TRBV19 and TRBJ1-6; the match to TRBD1 covers 9 bases. The CDR3 here is CASSRADVGDRARRNSPLHF. The CDR3 coding sequence is TGTGCCAGTAGTAGAGCGGACGTTGGGGACAGGGCCCGACGGAATTCACCCCTCCACTTT.